These T cell receptor beta chains were read from a single sample in a study of lung T cells in sarcoidosis with Löfgren's syndrome. TCRdb re-called the reads through MiXCR, storing one row per CDR3 protein. The data contain roughly 63,000 distinct CDR3 sequences, over 20% of them seen just once; the ten biggest clones take up approximately 2.2%. The sample was CD4+ T cells from PBMCs. These receptors all stem from a human donor with sarcoidosis (Löfgren's syndrome or another form), or a control subject (not recorded which). Both conserved end residues are part of each CDR3. A D gene is named only where the DNA matches it firmly. The listing skips clone size in some rows; elsewhere it reads once, few, many or a size class.

J gene	V gene	D gene	clone size	CDR3 DNA	CDR3 protein
TRBJ1-6	TRBV7-9	TRBD1	-	TGTGCCAGCAGCTTGGGTGGGACAGGGGGTTCACCCCTCCACTTT	CASSLGGTGGSPLHF
TRBJ1-1	TRBV29-1	TRBD1	few	TGCAGCGTTGAGAGGACAGGGGGGAACACTGAAGCTTTCTTT	CSVERTGGNTEAFF
TRBJ2-1	TRBV18	-	many	TGTGCCAGCTCACCACCGGGCAGGGTTTCCTACAATGAGCAGTTCTTC	CASSPPGRVSYNEQFF
TRBJ2-4	TRBV12-3/TRBV12-4	-	few	TGTGCCAGCAGTCCCGAGACAGGAACCAAAAACATTCAGTACTTC	CASSPETGTKNIQYF
TRBJ2-1	TRBV6-1	TRBD1	many	TGTGCCAGCAGACGACAGGGTAGTGAGCAGTTCTTC	CASRRQGSEQFF
TRBJ1-4	TRBV20-1	-	many	TGCAGTGCCTCCGCGGGGGGTGAAAAACTGTTTTTT	CSASAGGEKLFF
TRBJ2-3	TRBV27	-	many	TGTGCCAGCAGTTTAAAGGGGATGGGGGTGCAGTATTTT	CASSLKGMGVQYF
TRBJ1-3	TRBV10-3	-	-	TGTGCCATCAGTGAGTACAGGTTTTCTGGAAACACCATATATTTT	CAISEYRFSGNTIYF
TRBJ2-3	TRBV4-1	TRBD2	many	TGCGCCAGCAGCCCCGGAACGGGGGGGAACACAGATACGCAGTATTTT	CASSPGTGGNTDTQYF
TRBJ1-2	TRBV11-1	-	-	TGTGCCAGCAGCTCCTTTGCGGTTAACTATGGCTACACCTTC	CASSSFAVNYGYTF
TRBJ1-4	TRBV2	-	many	TGTGCCATCTCCGACAAGGGTGGTGAAAAACTGTTTTTT	CAISDKGGEKLFF
TRBJ2-7	TRBV6-1	TRBD1	many	TGTGCCAGCAGCCCTACAGGGGGATACAACGAGCAGTACTTC	CASSPTGGYNEQYF
TRBJ2-3	TRBV19	-	many	TGTGCCAGTAGTCGTCCAGCAAGCACAGATACGCAGTATTTT	CASSRPASTDTQYF
TRBJ1-1	TRBV10-1	-	few	TGCGCCAGCAGGCGCAGGGAAGGCACTGAAGCTTTCTTT	CASRRREGTEAFF
TRBJ1-2	TRBV20-1	-	many	TGCAGTGCTGTCTCGCGGGGGAGCCCTTATGGCTACACCTTC	CSAVSRGSPYGYTF
TRBJ2-5	TRBV18	-	-	TGTGCCAGCTCCCCCTTGAACCGGGAGACCCAGTACTTC	CASSPLNRETQYF
TRBJ1-2	TRBV6-1	TRBD1	many	TGTGCCAGCAGTCCCGACAGGGACTATGGCTACACCTTC	CASSPDRDYGYTF
TRBJ2-3	TRBV5-1	-	many	TGCGCCAGCAGCATGAGGTTCGCAGATACGCAGTATTTT	CASSMRFADTQYF
TRBJ2-1	TRBV7-9	-	many	TGTGCCAGCAGCCTCACGGGGAGCCGGGATGAGCAGTTCTTC	CASSLTGSRDEQFF
TRBJ1-4	TRBV28	-	many	TGTGCCAGCAGTCCCGGGACGGCAACAACTAATGAAAAACTGTTTTTT	CASSPGTATTNEKLFF
TRBJ1-5	TRBV19	TRBD1	few	TGTGCCAGTAGGGACAGGGAGGGAGGACAGCCCCAGCATTTT	CASRDREGGQPQHF
TRBJ2-3	TRBV5-1	-	-	TGCGCCAGCAGCGGGACGGCTACAGATACGCAGTATTTT	CASSGTATDTQYF